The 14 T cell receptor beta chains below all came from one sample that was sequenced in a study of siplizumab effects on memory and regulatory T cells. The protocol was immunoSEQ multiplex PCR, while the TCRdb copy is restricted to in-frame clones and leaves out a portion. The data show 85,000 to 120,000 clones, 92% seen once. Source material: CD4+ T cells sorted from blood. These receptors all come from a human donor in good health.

The CDR3 DNA reads as TGTGCCAGCAGTGGGTTAGCGGGGCCATACAATGAGCAGTTCTTC. It encodes CASSGLAGPYNEQFF. The rearrangement joins TRBV6-6 to TRBJ2-1, with 8 bases aligning to TRBD2. Losses at the gene ends were 5 bases for V and 4 bases for J; bases not matched to a gene: 7. Looked up from germline, CDR1 is MNHNY and CDR2 is SVGAGI (reference sequence). The length of the CDR3 is 15 residues.

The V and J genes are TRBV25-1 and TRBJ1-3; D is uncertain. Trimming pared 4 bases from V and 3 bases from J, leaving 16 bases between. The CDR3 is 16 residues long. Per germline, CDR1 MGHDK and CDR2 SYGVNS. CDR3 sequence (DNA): TGTGCCAGCAGTGGCCGGAGACGAAACCTTGGAAACACCATATATTTT. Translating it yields CASSGRRRNLGNTIYF.

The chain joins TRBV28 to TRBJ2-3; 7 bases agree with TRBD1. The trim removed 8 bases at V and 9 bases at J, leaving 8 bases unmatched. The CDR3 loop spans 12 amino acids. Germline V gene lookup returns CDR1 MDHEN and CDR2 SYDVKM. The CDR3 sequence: CASGTRQGTQYF. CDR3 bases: TGTGCCAGCGGGACCAGACAGGGAACGCAGTATTTT.

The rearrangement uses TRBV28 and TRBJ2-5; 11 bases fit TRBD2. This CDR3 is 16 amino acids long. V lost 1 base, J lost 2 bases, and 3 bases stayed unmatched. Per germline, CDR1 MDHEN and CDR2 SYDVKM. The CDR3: CASSLSSGRLQETQYF. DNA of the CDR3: TGTGCCAGCAGTTTATCTAGCGGGAGGCTTCAAGAGACCCAGTACTTC.

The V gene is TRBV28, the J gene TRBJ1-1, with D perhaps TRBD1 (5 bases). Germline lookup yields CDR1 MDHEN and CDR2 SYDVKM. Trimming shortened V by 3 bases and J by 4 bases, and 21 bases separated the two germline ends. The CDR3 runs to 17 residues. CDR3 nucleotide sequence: TGTGCCAGCAGTTTGATCTTAGGGTTAGGGGTGAGCACTGAAGCTTTCTTT. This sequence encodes CASSLILGLGVSTEAFF.

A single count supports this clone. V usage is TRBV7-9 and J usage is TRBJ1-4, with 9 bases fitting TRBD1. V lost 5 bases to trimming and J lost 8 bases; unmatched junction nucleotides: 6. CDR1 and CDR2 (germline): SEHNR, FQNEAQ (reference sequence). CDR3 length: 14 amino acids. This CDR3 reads CASSRRQGGEKLFF. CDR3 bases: TGTGCCAGCAGCCGACGACAGGGGGGCGAAAAACTGTTTTTT.

The CDR3 DNA sequence: TGTGCCAGCAGCTTAGCCGACTACGAGCAGTACTTC. Translation: CASSLADYEQYF. V and J are TRBV7-6 and TRBJ2-7; D is unresolved. Per the germline V gene, CDR1 is SGHVS and CDR2 is FNYEAQ. The CDR3 is 12 amino acids. V lost 0 bases and J lost 3, with 3 bases in between. The variable domain in full, completed from reference TRBV7-6 and TRBJ2-7, reads GAGVSQSPRYKVTKRGQDVALRCDPISGHVSLYWYRQALGQGPEFLTYFNYEAQQDKSGLPNDRFSAERPEGSISTLTIQRTEQRDSAMYRCASSLADYEQYFGPGTRLTVT.

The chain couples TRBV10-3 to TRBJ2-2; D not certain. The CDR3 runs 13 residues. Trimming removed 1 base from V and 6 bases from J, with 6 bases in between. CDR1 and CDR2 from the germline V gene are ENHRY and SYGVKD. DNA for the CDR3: TGTGCCATCAGTGAGTTAGCCCCCGGGGAGCTGTTTTTT. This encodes CAISELAPGELFF.

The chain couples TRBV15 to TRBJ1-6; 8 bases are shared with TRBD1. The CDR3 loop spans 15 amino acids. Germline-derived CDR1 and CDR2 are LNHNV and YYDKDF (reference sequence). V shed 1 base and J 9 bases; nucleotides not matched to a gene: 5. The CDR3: CATSRGGQGGSPLHF. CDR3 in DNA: TGTGCCACCAGCAGAGGCGGACAGGGAGGTTCACCCCTCCACTTT.

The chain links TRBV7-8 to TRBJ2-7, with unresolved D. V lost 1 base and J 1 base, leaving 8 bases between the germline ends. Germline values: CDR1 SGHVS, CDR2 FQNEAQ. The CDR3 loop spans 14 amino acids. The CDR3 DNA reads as TGTGCCAGCAGCTTAGACCGGGTTTCCTACGAGCAGTACTTC. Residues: CASSLDRVSYEQYF.

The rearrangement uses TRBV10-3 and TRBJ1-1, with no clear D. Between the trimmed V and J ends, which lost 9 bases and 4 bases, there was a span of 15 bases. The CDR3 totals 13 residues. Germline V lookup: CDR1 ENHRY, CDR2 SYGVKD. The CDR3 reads CAIGLGVGTEAFF. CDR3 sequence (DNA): TGTGCCATAGGGCTAGGTGTAGGCACTGAAGCTTTCTTT.

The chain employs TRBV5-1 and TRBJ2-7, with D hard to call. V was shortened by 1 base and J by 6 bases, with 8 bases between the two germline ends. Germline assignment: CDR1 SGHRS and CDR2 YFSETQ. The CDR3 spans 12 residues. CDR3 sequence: CASSLLQAEQYF. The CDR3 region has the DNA TGCGCCAGCAGCTTGCTGCAAGCCGAGCAGTACTTC.

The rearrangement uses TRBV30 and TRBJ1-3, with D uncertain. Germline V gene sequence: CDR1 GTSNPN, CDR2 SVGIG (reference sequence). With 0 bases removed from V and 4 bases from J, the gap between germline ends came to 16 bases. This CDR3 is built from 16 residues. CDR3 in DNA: TGTGCCTGGAGTGTAATCCGCCCCAACTCCGGAAACACCATATATTTT. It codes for CAWSVIRPNSGNTIYF.

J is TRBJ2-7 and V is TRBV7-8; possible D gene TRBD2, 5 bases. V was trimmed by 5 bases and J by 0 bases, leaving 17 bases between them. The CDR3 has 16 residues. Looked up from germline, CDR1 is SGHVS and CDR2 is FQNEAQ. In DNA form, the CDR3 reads TGTGCCAGCAGCCGGTCAGGTCCGGACTTCTCCTACGAGCAGTACTTC. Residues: CASSRSGPDFSYEQYF.